The sample holds a few counts of the clone carrying this T cell receptor beta chain. What it binds is unknown. This sample was included in a study of OX40 agonist ivuxolimab in advanced cancers. Across the study: Patients were infused with ivuxolimab every 2 weeks at 0.01 to 10 mg/kg. A diagnosis of hepatocellular carcinoma, melanoma, renal cell or head and neck cancer was present in dose-escalation patients.

Libraries were prepared by immunoSEQ multiplex PCR; TCRdb keeps only in-frame clonotypes and omits some of them. The table lists tens of thousands of clones, roughly 80% of them singletons. Trimming at V came to 3 bases and at J to 4 bases, leaving 2 bases not matched to a gene. The CDR3 is made up of 13 amino acids. Germline CDR1 is LNHDA and CDR2 is SQIVND (reference sequence). Findings of the study overall: By week 6 at 0.1 to 3.0 mg/kg, blood CD4+ and CD8+ T cells had expanded clonally.

Sequencing was performed on CD4+ or CD8+ T cells sorted from blood, taken in a trial of the OX40 agonist ivuxolimab. The chain has TRBV19 and TRBJ2-7, with 8 nucleotides matching TRBD2. This TCR was recovered from an adult with an advanced solid tumor such as melanoma, head and neck, liver or kidney cancer. This chain's CDR3 is CASSIGLAYEQYF. The DNA for the CDR3 is TGTGCCAGTAGTATTGGACTAGCTTACGAGCAGTACTTC.